Detailed here is one T cell receptor beta chain. The data are from a study of control samples from healthy donors and cancer patients. Germline V CDR1 and CDR2: SGHRS, YFSETQ. This CDR3 comprises 15 residues. Between the trimmed V and J ends, which lost 6 bases and 6 bases, there was a span of 20 bases. The protocol was immunoSEQ multiplex PCR, while the TCRdb copy is restricted to in-frame clones and leaves out a portion. Among fewer than 85,000 clones listed, approximately 94% were seen once. This TCR derives from a woman aged 25 to 45 in good health. The chain recombines TRBV5-1 with TRBJ2-3; D may be TRBD2 (7 bases). The sample comprised blood. The CDR3, as DNA: TGCGCCAGCACCCCGGGGGGCCGATCGAGCGATACGCAGTATTTT. This gives the protein CASTPGGRSSDTQYF. The full variable domain, completed using reference TRBV5-1 and TRBJ2-3, is KAGVTQTPRYLIKTRGQQVTLSCSPISGHRSVSWYQQTPGQGLQFLFEYFSETQRNKGNFPGRFSGRQFSNSRSEMNVSTLELGDSALYLCASTPGGRSSDTQYFGPGTRLTVL.